This T cell receptor beta chain is from a study of shared clonotypes between healthy human individuals. For the study at large: A donor's plate count was three for CD4 naive and three for CD4 memory; CD8 naive had two and CD8 memory one.

Under the authors' procedure: ImmunoSEQ supplied junction-only sequences lacking quality scores, so filtering was different. Sequencing used immunoSEQ multiplex PCR; TCRdb keeps in-frame clones, though not all of them. That table supplies the V and J calls and clone size; D and trimming were determined from the DNA. Among over 800,000 clones listed, 80% to 95% were seen once. CD45RO-negative CD8 cells positively selected for CCR7 made up the naive population, which excluded terminally differentiated effector memory CD45RA+ cells. Comments on this clone: Its antigen is undetermined.

Study observations and caveats: An expected dependence of interdonor clonotype sharing on sequencing depth was noted. Researchers sampled only blood; tissue repertoires likely differ.

The sequenced sample consisted of naive CD8+ T cells sorted from blood. This TCR was sampled from a man aged 25 to 40 in good health.

The CDR3 reads CASSSGGAEGTGELFF. For the CDR3, the DNA is TGTGCCAGCAGCTCCGGGGGTGCGGAGGGAACCGGGGAGCTGTTTTTT. This chain uses TRBV6-6 with TRBJ2-2; possibly TRBD2 for D (6 bases). CDR1 and CDR2 from the germline V gene are MNHNY and SVGAGI (reference sequence). The CDR3 runs to 16 residues. Deletions cut 6 bases from V and 5 bases from J, with 19 bases between.